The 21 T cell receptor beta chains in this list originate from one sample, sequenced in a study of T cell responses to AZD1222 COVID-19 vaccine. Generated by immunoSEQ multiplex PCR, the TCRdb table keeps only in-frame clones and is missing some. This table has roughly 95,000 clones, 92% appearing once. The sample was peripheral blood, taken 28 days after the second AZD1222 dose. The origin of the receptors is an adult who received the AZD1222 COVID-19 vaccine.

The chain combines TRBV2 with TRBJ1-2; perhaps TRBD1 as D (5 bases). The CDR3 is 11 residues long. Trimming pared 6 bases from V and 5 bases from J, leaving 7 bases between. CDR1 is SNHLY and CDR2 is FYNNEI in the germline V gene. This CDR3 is CASRGGYGYTF. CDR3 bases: TGTGCCAGCAGGGGGGGGTATGGCTACACCTTC.

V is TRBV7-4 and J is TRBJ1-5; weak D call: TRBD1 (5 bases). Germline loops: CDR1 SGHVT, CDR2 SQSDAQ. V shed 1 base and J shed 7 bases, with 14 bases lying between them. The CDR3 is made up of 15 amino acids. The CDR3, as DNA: TGTGCCAGCAGCTTAGAGGCCGGGGCGGCCCAGCCCCAGCATTTT. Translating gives CASSLEAGAAQPQHF.

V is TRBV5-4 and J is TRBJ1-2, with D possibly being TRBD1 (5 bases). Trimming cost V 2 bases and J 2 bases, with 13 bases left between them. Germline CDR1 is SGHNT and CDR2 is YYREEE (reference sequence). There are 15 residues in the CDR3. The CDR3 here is CASSFQGRGNYGYTF. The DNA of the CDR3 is TGTGCCAGCAGCTTCCAGGGAAGGGGAAACTATGGCTACACCTTC. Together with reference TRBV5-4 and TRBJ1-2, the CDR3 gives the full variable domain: ETGVTQSPTHLIKTRGQQVTLRCSSQSGHNTVSWYQQALGQGPQFIFQYYREEENGRGNFPPRFSGLQFPNYSSELNVNALELDDSALYLCASSFQGRGNYGYTFGSGTRLTVV.

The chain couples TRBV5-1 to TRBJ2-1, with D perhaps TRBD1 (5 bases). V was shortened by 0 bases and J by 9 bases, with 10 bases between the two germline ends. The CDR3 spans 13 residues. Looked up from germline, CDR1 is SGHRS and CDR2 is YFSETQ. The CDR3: CASSLEGAGEQFF. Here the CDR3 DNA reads TGCGCCAGCAGCTTGGAAGGGGCAGGTGAGCAGTTCTTC.

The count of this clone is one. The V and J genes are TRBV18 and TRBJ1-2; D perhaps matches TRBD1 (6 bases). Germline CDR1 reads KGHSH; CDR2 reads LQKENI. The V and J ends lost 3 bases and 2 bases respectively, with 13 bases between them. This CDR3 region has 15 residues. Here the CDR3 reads CASSPSGDNNYGYTF. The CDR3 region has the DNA TGTGCCAGCTCACCTTCAGGGGATAACAACTATGGCTACACCTTC. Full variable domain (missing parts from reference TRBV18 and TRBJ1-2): NAGVMQNPRHLVRRRGQEARLRCSPMKGHSHVYWYRQLPEEGLKFMVYLQKENIIDESGMPKERFSAEFPKEGPSILRIQQVVRGDSAAYFCASSPSGDNNYGYTFGSGTRLTVV.

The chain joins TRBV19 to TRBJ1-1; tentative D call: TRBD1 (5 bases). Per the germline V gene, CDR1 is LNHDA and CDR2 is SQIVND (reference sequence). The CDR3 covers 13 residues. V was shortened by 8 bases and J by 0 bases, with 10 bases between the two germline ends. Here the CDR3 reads CASSGHMNTEAFF. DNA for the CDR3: TGTGCCAGTTCAGGACACATGAACACTGAAGCTTTCTTT.

The CDR3 here is CASSKLNRESNQPQHF. In DNA form, the CDR3 reads TGTGCCAGCAGCAAACTAAACAGGGAAAGCAATCAGCCCCAGCATTTT. The gene calls are TRBV21-1 and TRBJ1-5; TRBD1, the D gene given by the table, was not confirmed from the DNA. TRBV21-1 is a pseudogene segment. The CDR3 has 16 amino acids.

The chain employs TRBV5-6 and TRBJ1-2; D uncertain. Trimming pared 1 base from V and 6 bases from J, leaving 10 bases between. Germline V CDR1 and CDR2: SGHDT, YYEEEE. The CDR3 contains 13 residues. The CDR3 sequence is CASSLTHLHGYTF. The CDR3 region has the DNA TGTGCCAGCAGCTTGACGCACTTGCATGGCTACACCTTC.

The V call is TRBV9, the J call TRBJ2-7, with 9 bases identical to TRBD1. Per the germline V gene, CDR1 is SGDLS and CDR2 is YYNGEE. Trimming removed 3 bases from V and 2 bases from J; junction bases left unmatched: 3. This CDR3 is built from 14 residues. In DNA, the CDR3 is TGTGCCAGCAGCGGTGGACAGGGGCCCTACGAGCAGTACTTC. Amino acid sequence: CASSGGQGPYEQYF.

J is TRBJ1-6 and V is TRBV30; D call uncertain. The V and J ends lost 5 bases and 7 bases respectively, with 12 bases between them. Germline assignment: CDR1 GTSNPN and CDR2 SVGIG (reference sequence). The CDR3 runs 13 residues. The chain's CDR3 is CAWVPMGNSPLHF. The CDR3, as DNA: TGTGCCTGGGTCCCGATGGGGAATTCACCCCTCCACTTT. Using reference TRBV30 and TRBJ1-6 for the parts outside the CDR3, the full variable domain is SQTIHQWPATLVQPVGSPLSLECTVEGTSNPNLYWYRQAAGRGLQLLFYSVGIGQISSEVPQNLSASRPQDRQFILSSKKLLLSDSGFYLCAWVPMGNSPLHFGNGTRLTVT.

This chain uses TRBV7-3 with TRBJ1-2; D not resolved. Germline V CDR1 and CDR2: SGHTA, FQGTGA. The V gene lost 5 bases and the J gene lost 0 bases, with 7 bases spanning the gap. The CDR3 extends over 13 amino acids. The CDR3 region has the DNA TGTGCCAGCAGCGCGACACCTAACTATGGCTACACCTTC. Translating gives CASSATPNYGYTF.

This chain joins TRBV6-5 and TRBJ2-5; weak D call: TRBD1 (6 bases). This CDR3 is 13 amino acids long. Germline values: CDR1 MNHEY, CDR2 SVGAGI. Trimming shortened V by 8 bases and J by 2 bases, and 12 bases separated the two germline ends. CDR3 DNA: TGTGCCAGCGGAACAGGGATTCAAGAGACCCAGTACTTC. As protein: CASGTGIQETQYF.

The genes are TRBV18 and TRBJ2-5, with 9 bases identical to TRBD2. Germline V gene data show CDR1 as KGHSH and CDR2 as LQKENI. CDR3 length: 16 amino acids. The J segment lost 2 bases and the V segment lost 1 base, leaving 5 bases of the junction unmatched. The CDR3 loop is CASSPLRGGPQETQYF. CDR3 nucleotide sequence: TGTGCCAGCTCACCACTGCGGGGGGGCCCACAAGAGACCCAGTACTTC.

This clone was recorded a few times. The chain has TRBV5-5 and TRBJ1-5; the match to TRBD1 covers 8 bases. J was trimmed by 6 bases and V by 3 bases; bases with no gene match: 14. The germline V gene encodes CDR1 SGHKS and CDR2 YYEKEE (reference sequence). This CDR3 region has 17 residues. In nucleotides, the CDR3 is TGTGCCAGCAGCTACCATCCTCGGGACAGGATCGGTCAGCCCCAGCATTTT. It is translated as CASSYHPRDRIGQPQHF.

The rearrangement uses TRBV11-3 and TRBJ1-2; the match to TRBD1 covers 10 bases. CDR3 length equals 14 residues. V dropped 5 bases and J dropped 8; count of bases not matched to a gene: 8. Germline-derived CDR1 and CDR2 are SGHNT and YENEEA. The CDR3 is CASSPSGQGYGYTF. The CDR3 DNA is TGTGCCAGCAGCCCTTCGGGACAGGGGTACGGCTACACCTTC.

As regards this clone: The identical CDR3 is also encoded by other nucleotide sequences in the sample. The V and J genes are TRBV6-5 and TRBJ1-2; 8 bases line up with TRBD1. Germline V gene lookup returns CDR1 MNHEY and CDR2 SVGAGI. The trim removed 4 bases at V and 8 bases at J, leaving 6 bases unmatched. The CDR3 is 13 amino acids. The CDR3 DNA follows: TGTGCCAGCAGTTTAGACAGGGGAGGGGGCTACACCTTC. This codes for CASSLDRGGGYTF.

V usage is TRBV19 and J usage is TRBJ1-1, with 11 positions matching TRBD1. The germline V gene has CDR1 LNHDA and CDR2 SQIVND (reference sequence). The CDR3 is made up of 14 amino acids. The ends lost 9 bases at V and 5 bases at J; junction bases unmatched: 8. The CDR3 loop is CASRIRDRGTEAFF. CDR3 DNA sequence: TGTGCCAGCCGGATCCGGGACAGGGGGACTGAAGCTTTCTTT.

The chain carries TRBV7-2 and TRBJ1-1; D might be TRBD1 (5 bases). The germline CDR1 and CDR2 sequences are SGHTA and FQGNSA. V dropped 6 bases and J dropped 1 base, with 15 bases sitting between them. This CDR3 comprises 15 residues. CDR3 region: CASSWGGAQNTEAFF. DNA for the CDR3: TGTGCCAGCAGTTGGGGGGGAGCACAGAACACTGAAGCTTTCTTT.

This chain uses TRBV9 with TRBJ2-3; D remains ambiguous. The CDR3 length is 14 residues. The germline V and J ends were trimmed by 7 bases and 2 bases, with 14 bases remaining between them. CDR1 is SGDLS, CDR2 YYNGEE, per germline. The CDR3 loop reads CASAPGVNTDTQYF. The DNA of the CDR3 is TGTGCCAGCGCCCCTGGGGTAAACACAGATACGCAGTATTTT.

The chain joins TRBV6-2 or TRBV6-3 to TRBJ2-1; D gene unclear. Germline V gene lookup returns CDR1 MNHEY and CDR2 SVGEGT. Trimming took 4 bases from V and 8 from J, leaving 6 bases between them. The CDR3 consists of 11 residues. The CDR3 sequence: CASSLPDEQFF. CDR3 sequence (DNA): TGTGCCAGCAGTTTGCCCGATGAGCAGTTCTTC.

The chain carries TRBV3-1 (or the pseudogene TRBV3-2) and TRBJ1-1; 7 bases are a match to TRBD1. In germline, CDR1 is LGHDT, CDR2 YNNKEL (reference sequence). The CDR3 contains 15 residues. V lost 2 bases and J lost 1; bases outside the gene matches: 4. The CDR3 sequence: CASSQPQGGNTEAFF. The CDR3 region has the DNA TGTGCCAGCAGCCAACCTCAGGGGGGGAACACTGAAGCTTTCTTT.